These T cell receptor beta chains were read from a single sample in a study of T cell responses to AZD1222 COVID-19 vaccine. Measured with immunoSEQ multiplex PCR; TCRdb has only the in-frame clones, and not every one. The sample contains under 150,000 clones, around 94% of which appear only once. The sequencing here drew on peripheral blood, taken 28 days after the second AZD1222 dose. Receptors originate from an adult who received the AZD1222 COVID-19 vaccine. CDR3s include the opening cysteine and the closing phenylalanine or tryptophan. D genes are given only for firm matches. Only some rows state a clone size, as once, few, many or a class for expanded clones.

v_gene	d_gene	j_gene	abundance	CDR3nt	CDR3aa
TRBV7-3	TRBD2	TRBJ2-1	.	TGTGCCAGCAGCTATAGCGGGGGGGCCGATGAGCAGTTCTTC	CASSYSGGADEQFF
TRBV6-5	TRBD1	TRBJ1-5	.	TGTGCCAGCACCGAAGGACAGGTCCAACCCCAGCATTTT	CASTEGQVQPQHF
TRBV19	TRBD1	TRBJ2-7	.	TGTGCCAGTAAAGACCCGGGACAGGACTCCTACGAGCAGTACTTC	CASKDPGQDSYEQYF
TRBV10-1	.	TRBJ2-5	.	TGCGCCAGCAGTGAGGGAACCCCCTTTGGGGAGCCCCGAGAGACCCAGTACTTC	CASSEGTPFGEPRETQYF
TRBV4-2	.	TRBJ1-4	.	TGTGCCAGCAGCCAAGTAGAGTCGGGAGAACTGTTTTTT	CASSQVESGELFF
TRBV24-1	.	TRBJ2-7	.	TGTGCCACCAGTGATCCGCGAACGGGGGACGAGCAGTACTTC	CATSDPRTGDEQYF
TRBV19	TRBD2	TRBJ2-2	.	TGTGCCAGTAGTGGCAGACTAGCTAGTAACACCGGGGAGCTGTTTTTT	CASSGRLASNTGELFF
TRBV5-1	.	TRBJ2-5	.	TGCGCCAGCAGCTTGGCGTCAGGGACCGAGACCCAGTACTTC	CASSLASGTETQYF
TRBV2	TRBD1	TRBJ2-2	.	TGTGCCAGCAGGGCACAGGGGGGAGACACCGGGGAGCTGTTTTTT	CASRAQGGDTGELFF
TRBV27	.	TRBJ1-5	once	TGTGCCAGCAGTTCTAGTGTGCTGAGTGGTCAGCCCCAGCATTTT	CASSSSVLSGQPQHF
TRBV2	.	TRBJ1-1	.	TGTGCCAGCAGTGAAGCAGGCAGCTCAAACACTGAAGCTTTCTTT	CASSEAGSSNTEAFF
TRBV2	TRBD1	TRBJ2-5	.	TGTGCCAGCGGGGTAGGGGGCGCATCAGAGACCCAGTACTTC	CASGVGGASETQYF
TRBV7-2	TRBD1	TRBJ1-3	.	TGTGCCAGCAGCTTTTCGGGACAGTCCGGAAACACCATATATTTT	CASSFSGQSGNTIYF
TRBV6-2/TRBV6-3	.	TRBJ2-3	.	TGTGCCAGCAGTTTCGTCCCAGGCCGCACAGATACGCAGTATTTT	CASSFVPGRTDTQYF
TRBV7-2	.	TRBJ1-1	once	TGTGCCAGCAGCCAACGTTTATGGGACACTGAAGCTTTCTTT	CASSQRLWDTEAFF
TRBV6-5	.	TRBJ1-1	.	TGTGCCACTATCAGGGGTGAAGCTTTCTTT	CATIRGEAFF
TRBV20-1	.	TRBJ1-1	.	TGCAGTGCTAGTAGACCTACCTCTGAAGCTTTCTTT	CSASRPTSEAFF
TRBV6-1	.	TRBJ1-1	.	TGTGCCAGCAGTGAACTAGAAGCCGGGACCACTGAAGCTTTCTTT	CASSELEAGTTEAFF
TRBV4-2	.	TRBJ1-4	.	TGTGCCAGCAGCCAAGATCTGGAAAAACTGTTTTTT	CASSQDLEKLFF
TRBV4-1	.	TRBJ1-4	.	TGCGCCAGCAGCGAGGGGGTCCGGAATGAAAAACTGTTTTTT	CASSEGVRNEKLFF
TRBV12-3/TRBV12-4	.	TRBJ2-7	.	TGTGCCAGCAGTTTAGACTCCTCCTACGAGCAGTACTTC	CASSLDSSYEQYF
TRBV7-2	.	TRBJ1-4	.	TGTGCCAGCAGCTTAGTATTTGCCCTTAATGAAAAACTGTTTTTT	CASSLVFALNEKLFF
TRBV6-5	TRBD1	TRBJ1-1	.	TGTGCCAGCAGTTGGGACAGGAACACTGAAGCTTTCTTT	CASSWDRNTEAFF
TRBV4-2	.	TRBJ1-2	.	TGTGCCAGCACCCCGACAGGTCTATCGATGGAAGGCTACACCTTC	CASTPTGLSMEGYTF
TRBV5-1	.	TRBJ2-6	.	TGCGCCAGCAGCTTGCCCCAGGGCTCTGGGGCCAACGTCCTGACTTTC	CASSLPQGSGANVLTF
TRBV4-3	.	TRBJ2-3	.	TGCGCCAGCAGCCCAGTGGGGGGTGATAGGAGAGATACGCAGTATTTT	CASSPVGGDRRDTQYF
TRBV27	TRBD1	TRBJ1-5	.	TGTGCCAGCAGTTTATCTGCAGGGGGCTCGAATCAGCCCCAGCATTTT	CASSLSAGGSNQPQHF
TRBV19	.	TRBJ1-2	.	TGTGCCAGTAGTATAGGGACCGGCTACACCTTC	CASSIGTGYTF
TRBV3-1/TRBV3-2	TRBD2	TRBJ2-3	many	TGTGCCAGCAGCCAAGGGACTAGCGGAGTCAGGGATACGCAGTATTTT	CASSQGTSGVRDTQYF
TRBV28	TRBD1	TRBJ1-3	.	TGTGCCAGCAGTGGGCTAGGGTACAGGGGAATCTCTGGAAACACCATATATTTT	CASSGLGYRGISGNTIYF
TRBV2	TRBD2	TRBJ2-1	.	TGTGCCAGCAAAGTTAGCGGGAGGACCAATGAGCAGTTCTTC	CASKVSGRTNEQFF
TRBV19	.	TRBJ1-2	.	TGTGCCAGTAGTTTCGGTCAATCTAACTATGGCTACACCTTC	CASSFGQSNYGYTF
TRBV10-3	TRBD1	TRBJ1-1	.	TGTGCCACCACAGGGGGCACTGAAGCTTTCTTT	CATTGGTEAFF